One sample yielded the 29 T cell receptor beta chains listed below, sequenced in a study of OX40 agonist ivuxolimab in advanced cancers. Assay used: immunoSEQ multiplex PCR; TCRdb lists only in-frame clones, some missing. Here the sample spans about 45,000 clones, about 89% being singletons. The specimen was CD4+ or CD8+ T cells sorted from blood, collected in a trial of the OX40 agonist ivuxolimab. The receptors originated from an adult with an advanced solid tumor such as melanoma, head and neck, liver or kidney cancer.

The rearrangement uses TRBV9 and TRBJ1-1, with D hard to call. V was trimmed by 3 bases and J by 4 bases, leaving 28 bases between them. Germline CDR1 is SGDLS and CDR2 is YYNGEE. This CDR3 is 19 amino acids long. CDR3: CASSASEGRAWGWGTEAFF. CDR3 nucleotide sequence: TGTGCCAGCAGCGCTAGCGAGGGTAGGGCGTGGGGTTGGGGCACTGAAGCTTTCTTT.

The chain employs TRBV28 and TRBJ2-5, with a tentative D call TRBD1 (6 bases). The CDR3 is made up of 13 amino acids. CDR1 and CDR2 (germline): MDHEN, SYDVKM. Trimming stripped 3 bases from V and 5 bases from J, with 10 bases between. The CDR3 sequence is CASSFQGLETQYF. CDR3 DNA: TGTGCCAGCAGTTTTCAGGGGCTGGAGACCCAGTACTTC.

The chain uses TRBV9 and TRBJ2-1, with 11 bases matching TRBD2. The CDR3 is made up of 16 amino acids. V lost 1 base and J lost 4; bases outside the gene matches: 4. Looked up from germline, CDR1 is SGDLS and CDR2 is YYNGEE. CDR3 amino acids: CASSVWGTSGYNEQFF. The CDR3 nucleotides are TGTGCCAGCAGCGTATGGGGGACTAGCGGATACAATGAGCAGTTCTTC. The whole variable domain, remainder taken from reference TRBV9 and TRBJ2-1, is DSGVTQTPKHLITATGQRVTLRCSPRSGDLSVYWYQQSLDQGLQFLIQYYNGEERAKGNILERFSAQQFPDLHSELNLSSLELGDSALYFCASSVWGTSGYNEQFFGPGTRLTVL.

The genes are TRBV27 and TRBJ2-7; a weak D match, TRBD1 (6 bases). The germline gives CDR1 MNHEY, CDR2 SMNVEV (reference sequence). CDR3 size: 14 residues. The V end was cut by 0 bases, the J end by 3 bases, with 9 bases between. CDR3 coding DNA: TGTGCCAGCAGTTTATCCGGGACAAACTACGAGCAGTACTTC. As protein: CASSLSGTNYEQYF.

This chain uses TRBV14 with TRBJ2-1; D gene unclear. Trimming stripped 9 bases from V and 7 bases from J, with 10 bases between. The CDR3 length is 11 residues. Germline V CDR1 and CDR2: SGHDN, FVKESK. Here the CDR3 reads CASQNGNEQFF. CDR3 nucleotides: TGTGCCAGTCAAAATGGGAATGAGCAGTTCTTC.

The rearrangement uses TRBV15 and TRBJ1-1, with D maybe TRBD1 (5 bases). The germline V gene has CDR1 LNHNV and CDR2 YYDKDF (reference sequence). The CDR3 runs to 15 residues. The V and J ends lost 2 bases and 0 bases respectively, with 10 bases between them. The CDR3 DNA reads as TGTGCCACCAGCAGACCCAGGGAGGTGAACACTGAAGCTTTCTTT. Residues: CATSRPREVNTEAFF. The whole variable domain, remainder taken from reference TRBV15 and TRBJ1-1, is DAMVIQNPRYQVTQFGKPVTLSCSQTLNHNVMYWYQQKSSQAPKLLFHYYDKDFNNEADTPDNFQSRRPNTSFCFLDIRSPGLGDTAMYLCATSRPREVNTEAFFGQGTRLTVV.

The V call is TRBV4-1, the J call TRBJ2-2; D perhaps matches TRBD1 (5 bases). Germline V lookup: CDR1 MGHRA, CDR2 YSYEKL. V lost 4 bases and J lost 4, with 13 bases in between. The CDR3 sequence is 15 residues long. The CDR3 spells CASSPRQGGTGELFF. CDR3 DNA sequence: TGCGCCAGCAGCCCCCGCCAGGGCGGCACCGGGGAGCTGTTTTTT.

In this sample, this clone turned up a few times. The same CDR3 also results from other DNA sequences found in this sample. The rearrangement uses TRBV19 and TRBJ1-5; no firm D call. V was shortened by 5 bases and J by 1 base, with 3 bases between the two germline ends. This CDR3 has 12 residues. Germline V gene lookup returns CDR1 LNHDA and CDR2 SQIVND (reference sequence). The CDR3 reads CASSPSNQPQHF. In nucleotides, the CDR3 is TGTGCCAGTAGTCCCAGCAATCAGCCCCAGCATTTT.

V usage is TRBV30 and J usage is TRBJ2-1; 9 bases agree with TRBD2. The germline CDR1 and CDR2 sequences are GTSNPN and SVGIG (reference sequence). This CDR3 spans 14 amino acids. J gave up 4 bases and V 5 bases, and 6 bases lay outside the gene matches. CDR3 amino acids: CAWGASGVYNEQFF. The CDR3, as DNA: TGTGCCTGGGGGGCTAGCGGGGTTTACAATGAGCAGTTCTTC.

V is TRBV4-3 and J is TRBJ2-4; 7 nucleotides line up with TRBD2. Trimming cost V 4 bases and J 0 bases; bases outside gene matches: 18. The CDR3 has 20 amino acids. Germline CDR1 LGHNA, CDR2 YSLEER. The CDR3 DNA sequence: TGCGCCAGCAGCCGAACCAGCGGGATACCCACTTCTTTAGCCAAAAACATTCAGTACTTC. It is translated as CASSRTSGIPTSLAKNIQYF.

J is TRBJ1-2 and V is TRBV27; D not certain. V was trimmed by 0 bases and J by 5 bases, leaving 16 bases between them. The CDR3 loop spans 16 amino acids. Germline CDR1 reads MNHEY; CDR2 reads SMNVEV (reference sequence). The DNA of the CDR3 is TGTGCCAGCAGTTTATCAGTTCGGGCCGGATCGTATGGCTACACCTTC. Its protein product is CASSLSVRAGSYGYTF.

V usage is TRBV19 and J usage is TRBJ2-7; the D gene is possibly TRBD1 (5 bases). CDR3 length equals 14 residues. Per the germline V gene, CDR1 is LNHDA and CDR2 is SQIVND (reference sequence). Trimming cost V 1 base and J 2 bases, with 9 bases left between them. The CDR3, as DNA: TGTGCCAGTAGTATAGGGGGCTCGGCCTACGAGCAGTACTTC. It codes for CASSIGGSAYEQYF.

The rearrangement uses TRBV7-6 and TRBJ2-2, with D perhaps TRBD1 (6 bases). CDR1 and CDR2 from the germline V gene are SGHVS and FNYEAQ. V was cut by 4 bases and J by 4 bases, with 13 bases left in between. The CDR3 covers 15 residues. CDR3 sequence: CASSSGQGSTGELFF. DNA of the CDR3: TGTGCCAGCAGCTCAGGTCAGGGGAGCACCGGGGAGCTGTTTTTT.

CDR3 protein: CASSGRSYEQYF. The CDR3 DNA reads as TGTGCCAGCAGCGGCAGATCCTACGAGCAGTACTTC. V is TRBV6-5 and J is TRBJ2-7; D ambiguous. The CDR3 runs to 12 residues. The germline V and J ends were trimmed by 6 bases and 1 base, with 7 bases remaining between them. CDR1 MNHEY and CDR2 SVGAGI come from the germline V gene.

This chain links TRBV4-1 with TRBJ2-1; no clear D. V dropped 4 bases and J dropped 6 bases, with 7 bases sitting between them. The V gene's germline CDR1 is MGHRA and CDR2 YSYEKL. The CDR3 has 12 amino acids. The CDR3 is CASSLYGNEQFF. Here the CDR3 DNA reads TGCGCCAGCAGCCTTTATGGCAATGAGCAGTTCTTC.

This clone was counted between two and nine times. V usage is TRBV10-3 and J usage is TRBJ1-5; possible D gene TRBD1, 5 bases. Germline-derived CDR1 and CDR2 are ENHRY and SYGVKD. This CDR3 is built from 14 residues. V was cut by 6 bases and J by 8 bases, with 17 bases left in between. The CDR3: CAISGARESKPQHF. CDR3 DNA sequence: TGTGCCATCAGCGGGGCCAGGGAGAGCAAGCCCCAGCATTTT.

This chain uses TRBV4-1 with TRBJ2-5; no reliable D call. Germline CDR1 is MGHRA and CDR2 is YSYEKL. V was pared by 0 bases and J by 4 bases, with 9 bases between. The CDR3 consists of 14 residues. The CDR3 protein is CASSQDSGSETQYF. The CDR3 DNA reads TGCGCCAGCAGCCAAGATTCTGGTTCAGAGACCCAGTACTTC.

The rearrangement links TRBV7-3 to TRBJ2-3; 8 bases are shared with TRBD2. The germline V gene encodes CDR1 SGHTA and CDR2 FQGTGA. The CDR3 totals 17 residues. V dropped 4 bases and J dropped 4; count of bases not matched to a gene: 13. CDR3 protein: CASSSRGSGDWADTQYF. CDR3 nucleotide sequence: TGTGCCAGCAGCTCGCGCGGTAGCGGGGATTGGGCAGATACGCAGTATTTT.

This chain uses TRBV9 with TRBJ2-5; D unclear. Trimming cost V 3 bases and J 7 bases, with 10 bases left between them. CDR1 and CDR2 (germline): SGDLS, YYNGEE. The CDR3 is 12 amino acids. This CDR3 reads CASSGSVPTQYF. The DNA of the CDR3 is TGTGCCAGCAGCGGAAGTGTTCCGACCCAGTACTTC.

The chain recombines TRBV5-1 with TRBJ2-5; no firm D call. Germline lookup yields CDR1 SGHRS and CDR2 YFSETQ. V was clipped by 2 bases and J by 2 bases, with 10 bases between them. The CDR3 has 14 amino acids. CDR3 sequence reads: CASSFTAPQETQYF. CDR3 DNA: TGCGCCAGCAGCTTCACAGCACCTCAAGAGACCCAGTACTTC.

The chain carries TRBV7-3 and TRBJ2-1; 7 nucleotides agree with TRBD2. CDR3 size: 14 residues. Trimming took 2 bases from V and 6 from J; bases not matched to a gene: 4. Germline lookup yields CDR1 SGHTA and CDR2 FQGTGA. CDR3 sequence (DNA): TGTGCCAGCAGCTTAGGGGGACTACGCAATGAGCAGTTCTTC. Protein: CASSLGGLRNEQFF.

The rearrangement uses TRBV7-3 and TRBJ2-1, with 11 bases fitting TRBD2. CDR3 length equals 15 residues. Trimming removed 5 bases from V and 8 bases from J; junction bases left unmatched: 8. Germline CDR1 is SGHTA and CDR2 is FQGTGA. For the CDR3, the DNA is TGTGCCAGCAGCATCACTAGCGGGAGATTTGATGAGCAGTTCTTC. The encoded protein is CASSITSGRFDEQFF.

The J gene is TRBJ2-7, the V gene TRBV6-1; D remains ambiguous. The V gene lost 1 base and the J gene lost 3 bases, with 10 bases spanning the gap. The CDR3 is made up of 14 amino acids. Germline V CDR1 and CDR2: MNHNS, SASEGT. Here the CDR3 reads CASSEDGVHYEQYF. The CDR3 DNA follows: TGTGCCAGCAGTGAAGATGGGGTTCACTACGAGCAGTACTTC.

The V call is TRBV7-9, the J call TRBJ2-2; D unclear. The CDR3 contains 15 residues. Trimming cost V 2 bases and J 4 bases, with 11 bases left between them. Germline V lookup: CDR1 SEHNR, CDR2 FQNEAQ (reference sequence). CDR3 in DNA: TGTGCCAGCAGCTTACCCCTCTCCACCACCGGGGAGCTGTTTTTT. As protein: CASSLPLSTTGELFF.

This chain links TRBV4-1 with TRBJ2-5; D possibly uses TRBD1 or TRBD2 (5 bases each). Matching the DNA end better, TRBJ2-7 makes the J call doubtful. From germline, CDR1 is MGHRA and CDR2 YSYEKL. The CDR3 totals 14 residues. The CDR3 is CASSQVGREHEQYF. The CDR3 DNA reads as TGCGCCAGCAGCCAAGTTGGCAGGGAGCACGAGCAGTACTTC.

This sequence joins TRBV9 and TRBJ2-5; D is undetermined. The CDR3 is 13 residues long. Trimming took off 0 bases at V and 3 bases at J, with 6 bases between the two ends. The germline CDR1 and CDR2 sequences are SGDLS and YYNGEE. This CDR3 is CASSVDREETQYF. The DNA for the CDR3 is TGTGCCAGCAGCGTAGATCGGGAAGAGACCCAGTACTTC.

The chain joins TRBV10-1 to TRBJ2-7; D call uncertain. Germline V CDR1 and CDR2: WNHNN, SYGVQD (reference sequence). The length of the CDR3 is 12 residues. With 3 bases removed from V and 1 base from J, the gap between germline ends came to 4 bases. The CDR3 DNA is TGCGCCAGCAGTGATGGATCCTACGAGCAGTACTTC. As protein: CASSDGSYEQYF.

V is TRBV11-1 and J is TRBJ2-1; 14 nucleotides match TRBD2. Germline V gene sequence: CDR1 SGHAT, CDR2 FQDESV (reference sequence). The length of the CDR3 is 15 residues. Trimming at V came to 5 bases and at J to 8 bases, leaving 5 bases not matched to a gene. The DNA of the CDR3 is TGTGCCAGCAGCCTGGGACTAGCGGGAGCCTATGAGCAGTTCTTC. This codes for CASSLGLAGAYEQFF.

The V and J genes are TRBV11-2 and TRBJ1-1; the D is unclear. The CDR3 has 14 amino acids. Germline V gene data show CDR1 as SGHAT and CDR2 as FQNNGV. Trimming removed 4 bases at V and 2 bases at J, with 11 bases between. CDR3 protein: CASSSNSYNTEAFF. As DNA, the CDR3 is TGTGCCAGCAGCTCGAACAGCTACAACACTGAAGCTTTCTTT.